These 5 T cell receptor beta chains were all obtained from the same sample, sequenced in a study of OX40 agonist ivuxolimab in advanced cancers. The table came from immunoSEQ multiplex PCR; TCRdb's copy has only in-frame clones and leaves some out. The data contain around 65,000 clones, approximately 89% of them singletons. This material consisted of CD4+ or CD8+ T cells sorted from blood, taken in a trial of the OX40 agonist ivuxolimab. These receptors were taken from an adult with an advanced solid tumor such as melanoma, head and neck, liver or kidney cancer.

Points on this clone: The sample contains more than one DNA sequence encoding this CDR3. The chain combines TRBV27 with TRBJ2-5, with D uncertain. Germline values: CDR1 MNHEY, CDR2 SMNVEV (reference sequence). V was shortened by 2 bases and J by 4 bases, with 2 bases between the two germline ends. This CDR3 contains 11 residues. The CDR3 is CASSLGETQYF. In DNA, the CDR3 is TGTGCCAGCAGTTTAGGAGAGACCCAGTACTTC.

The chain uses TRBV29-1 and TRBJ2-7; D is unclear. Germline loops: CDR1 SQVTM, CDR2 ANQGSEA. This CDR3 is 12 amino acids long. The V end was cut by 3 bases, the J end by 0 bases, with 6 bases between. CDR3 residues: CSVESDSYEQYF. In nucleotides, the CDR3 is TGCAGCGTTGAGAGTGACTCCTACGAGCAGTACTTC.

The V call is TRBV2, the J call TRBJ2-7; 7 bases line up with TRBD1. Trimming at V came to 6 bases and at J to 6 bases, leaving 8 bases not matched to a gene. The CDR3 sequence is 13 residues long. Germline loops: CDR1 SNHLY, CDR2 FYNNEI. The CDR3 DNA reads TGTGCCAGCAGCTTAGAGGGGGCGGGCGAGCAGTACTTC. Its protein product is CASSLEGAGEQYF.

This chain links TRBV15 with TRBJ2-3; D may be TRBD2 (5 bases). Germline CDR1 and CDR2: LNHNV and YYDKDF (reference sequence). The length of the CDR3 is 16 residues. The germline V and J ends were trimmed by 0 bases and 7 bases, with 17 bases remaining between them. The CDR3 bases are TGTGCCACCAGCAGAGATAGGACTGGCTATTGGAATACGCAGTATTTT. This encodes CATSRDRTGYWNTQYF.

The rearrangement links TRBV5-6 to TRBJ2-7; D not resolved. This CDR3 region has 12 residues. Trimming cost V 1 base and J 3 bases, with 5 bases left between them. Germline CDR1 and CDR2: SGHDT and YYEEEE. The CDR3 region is CASSLSGYEQYF. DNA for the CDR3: TGTGCCAGCAGCTTGTCAGGCTACGAGCAGTACTTC.